One and the same sample provided the 10 T cell receptor beta chains below, sequenced in a study of Graves' ophthalmopathy and Graves' hyperthyroidism. Amplification targeted the TCR beta CDR3 regions, with RNA transcripts as the source material. HTBI-primed first-round RT-PCR preceded second-round multiplex PCR. TCRdb re-derived calls from the multiplex PCR reads in MiXCR, one entry per CDR3 protein. Here the sample spans 680,000 or so distinct CDR3 sequences, 22% being singletons. Sequenced material: peripheral blood. These TCRs come from a woman in her late teens or twenties with stable Graves' hyperthyroidism. Some clones in this sample may be carry-over from other donors' samples.

This clonotype appeared a few times. This chain uses TRBV6-1 with TRBJ2-7; possibly TRBD1 for D (6 bases). This CDR3 comprises 15 residues. V gave up 6 bases and J gave up 6 bases, with 21 bases separating them. Per the germline V gene, CDR1 is MNHNS and CDR2 is SASEGT. This chain's CDR3 is CASRTTGSVNTEQYF. Here the CDR3 DNA reads TGTGCCAGCAGGACAACAGGGTCTGTGAATACCGAGCAGTACTTC.

This clonotype was seen repeatedly, ten times or more. J is TRBJ2-5 and V is TRBV2; 13 positions agree with TRBD2. The CDR3 is made up of 15 amino acids. Trimming at V came to 6 bases and at J to 4 bases, leaving 5 bases not matched to a gene. Germline values: CDR1 SNHLY, CDR2 FYNNEI. The CDR3 here is CASRGLAGSGETQYF. CDR3 sequence (DNA): TGTGCCAGCAGGGGACTAGCGGGATCTGGAGAGACCCAGTACTTC.

This clonotype was observed many times. This rearrangement joins TRBV28 to TRBJ1-2, with a possible D match to TRBD1 (5 bases). Germline values: CDR1 MDHEN, CDR2 SYDVKM. The V and J ends lost 4 bases and 5 bases respectively, with 8 bases between them. This CDR3 is built from 12 residues. The chain's CDR3 is CASSWGPYGYTF. The DNA for the CDR3 is TGTGCCAGCAGTTGGGGACCATATGGCTACACCTTC.

The J gene is TRBJ2-7, the V gene TRBV12-3 or TRBV12-4, with 10 nucleotides matching TRBD2. V shed 7 bases, J shed 7 bases, and the junction held 7 bases outside the gene matches. This CDR3 contains 13 residues. The CDR3 spells CASTLAGAGEQYF. DNA of the CDR3: TGTGCCAGCACCCTAGCGGGGGCCGGGGAGCAGTACTTC.

The chain uses TRBV20-1 and TRBJ2-2; TRBD1 might be the D (5 bases). V lost 3 bases, J lost 7 bases, and 15 bases lay in between. The CDR3 covers 14 residues. Germline assignment: CDR1 DFQATT and CDR2 SNEGSKA (reference sequence). The DNA of the CDR3 is TGCAGTGCTAGGGACAAACAAAACCTCGGGGAGCTGTTTTTT. Encoded protein: CSARDKQNLGELFF.

This clonotype was recorded many times. The gene calls are TRBV20-1 and TRBJ1-1; maybe TRBD1 (6 bases). CDR1 is DFQATT, CDR2 SNEGSKA, per germline (reference sequence). Trimming pared 1 base from V and 1 base from J, leaving 16 bases between. CDR3 length: 16 amino acids. As DNA, the CDR3 is TGCAGTGCTAGAGCCGACAGGAGTTGGGGGAACACTGAAGCTTTCTTT. Protein product: CSARADRSWGNTEAFF.

CDR3 sequence: CASSPNYSGNTIYF. The CDR3 DNA is TGTGCCAGCTCACCGAATTACTCTGGAAACACCATATATTTT. The rearrangement uses TRBV18 and TRBJ1-3; D gene ambiguous. V was trimmed by 3 bases and J by 0 bases, leaving 6 bases between them. The CDR3 contains 14 residues. Germline V lookup: CDR1 KGHSH, CDR2 LQKENI.

This clonotype was detected a few times. The chain has TRBV7-3 and TRBJ1-2; D is perhaps TRBD1 (6 bases). CDR3 size: 12 residues. The germline V gene encodes CDR1 SGHTA and CDR2 FQGTGA. V lost 4 bases and J lost 7, with 10 bases in between. CDR3 region: CASSYGGAGYTF. The CDR3, as DNA: TGTGCCAGCAGCTACGGGGGGGCTGGCTACACCTTC. The complete variable domain, with remaining parts taken from reference TRBV7-3 and TRBJ1-2, reads GAGVSQTPSNKVTEKGKYVELRCDPISGHTALYWYRQSLGQGPEFLIYFQGTGAADDSGLPNDRFFAVRPEGSVSTLKIQRTERGDSAVYLCASSYGGAGYTFGSGTRLTVV.

This clonotype has at least ten counts. The gene calls are TRBV7-6 and TRBJ2-7; 9 bases fit TRBD1. Germline trimming cut 4 bases from V and 5 bases from J; bases unmatched to any gene: 6. Germline-derived CDR1 and CDR2 are SGHVS and FNYEAQ. This CDR3 has 14 residues. The CDR3 DNA follows: TGTGCCAGCAGCTCGGGACAGGGAATAGACGAGCAGTACTTC. Translation gives CASSSGQGIDEQYF.

Note on this clonotype: The junction departs from the called germline gene at one end, perhaps through a read error. The chain uses TRBV12-3 or TRBV12-4 and TRBJ1-2; 8 nucleotides align to TRBD1. The length of the CDR3 is 14 residues. The CDR3 DNA sequence: TGTGCCAGCAGTTTTTGGGCACAGGGGGATGGTTACACCTTC. Residues: CASSFWAQGDGYTF.